This TCR beta chain was retrieved from a study of blood T cell repertoires in COVID-19. The table came from immunoSEQ multiplex PCR; TCRdb's copy has only in-frame clones and leaves some out. This sample carries about 180,000 clones, 70% to 80% of them seen once, and the ten largest clones take approximately 14%. Looked up from germline, CDR1 is SGDLS and CDR2 is YYNGEE. After removal of 5 bases from V and 3 bases from J, the junction contained 1 base not matched to a gene. This CDR3 is 13 amino acids long. This chain connects TRBV9 to TRBJ2-3; the match to TRBD1 covers 9 bases. Sequenced input: PBMCs or T cells enriched from blood (not recorded which). The sequence was obtained from a man aged 60 to 75 who had been exposed to COVID-19. The CDR3 bases are TGTGCCAGCAGGGGACAGGGTACAGATACGCAGTATTTT. Translated, it gives CASRGQGTDTQYF.